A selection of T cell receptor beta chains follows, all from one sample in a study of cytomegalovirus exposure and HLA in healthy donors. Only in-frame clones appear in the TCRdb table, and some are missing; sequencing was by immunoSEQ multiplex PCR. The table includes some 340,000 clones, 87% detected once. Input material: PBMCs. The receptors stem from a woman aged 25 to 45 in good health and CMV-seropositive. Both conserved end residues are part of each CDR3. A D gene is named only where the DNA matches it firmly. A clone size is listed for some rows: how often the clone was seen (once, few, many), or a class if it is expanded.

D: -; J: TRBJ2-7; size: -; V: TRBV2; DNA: TGTGCCAGCCTTCGGGACGGCGAGCAGTACTTC; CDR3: CASLRDGEQYF
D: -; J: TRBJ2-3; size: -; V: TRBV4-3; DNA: TGCGCCAGCAGCCAATTCGACAGGAGCACAGATACGCAGTATTTT; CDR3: CASSQFDRSTDTQYF
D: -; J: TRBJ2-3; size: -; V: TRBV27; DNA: TGTGCCAGCAGTTTAGGTGGCTCCTTCCTTTCTAGCACAGATACGCAGTATTTT; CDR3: CASSLGGSFLSSTDTQYF
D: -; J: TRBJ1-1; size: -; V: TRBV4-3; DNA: TGCGCCAGCAGCCAAGACCAACGGGGAATGTCCACTGAAGCTTTCTTT; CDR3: CASSQDQRGMSTEAFF
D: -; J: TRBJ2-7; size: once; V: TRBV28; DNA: TGTGCCAGCAGTTTTTGGGTGGACGAGCAGTACTTC; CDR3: CASSFWVDEQYF
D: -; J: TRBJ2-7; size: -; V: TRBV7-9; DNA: TGTGCCAGCAGCGGGGAGGGACTACAGGGCTACGAGCAGTACTTC; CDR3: CASSGEGLQGYEQYF
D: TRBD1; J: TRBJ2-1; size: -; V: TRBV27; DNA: TGTGCCAGCAGGCCACCCCGGACAGGGTTTAACAATGAGCAGTTCTTC; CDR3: CASRPPRTGFNNEQFF
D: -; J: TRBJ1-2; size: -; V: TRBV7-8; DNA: TGTGCCAGCAGCTTAGCGCACAGGGACTATGGCTACACCTTC; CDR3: CASSLAHRDYGYTF
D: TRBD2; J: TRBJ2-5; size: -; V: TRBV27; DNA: TGTGCCAGCGGACTAGGGCTACAAGAGACCCAGTACTTC; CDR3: CASGLGLQETQYF
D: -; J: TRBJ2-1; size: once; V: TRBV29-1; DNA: TGCAGCGTTTTCCGTCAAAGGCGGGATAGGAAGGGTGAGCAGTTCTTC; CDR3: CSVFRQRRDRKGEQFF
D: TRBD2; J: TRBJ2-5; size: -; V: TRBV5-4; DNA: TGTGCCAGCAGCTTGCCCGGGACTAGCGGGGGGGCCGGAGAGACCCAGTACTTC; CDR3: CASSLPGTSGGAGETQYF
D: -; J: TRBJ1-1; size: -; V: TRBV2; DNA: TGTGCCAGCACCTCAGGGGCCGAGAACACTGAAGCTTTCTTT; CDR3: CASTSGAENTEAFF
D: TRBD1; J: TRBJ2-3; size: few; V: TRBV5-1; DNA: TGCGCCAGCAGCTTGGCGCCACAGGGGGCAGATACGCAGTATTTT; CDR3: CASSLAPQGADTQYF
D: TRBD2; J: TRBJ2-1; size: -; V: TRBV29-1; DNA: TGCAGCGTTGAGGGACTAGCGGAGAAGAGCTCCTACAATGAGCAGTTCTTC; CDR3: CSVEGLAEKSSYNEQFF
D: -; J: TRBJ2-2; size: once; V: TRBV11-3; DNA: TGTGCCAGCAGCTTAGGTTTAGGGGGGCAACCGAACACCGGGGAGCTGTTTTTT; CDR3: CASSLGLGGQPNTGELFF
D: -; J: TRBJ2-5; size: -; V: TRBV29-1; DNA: TGCAGCGTCTCCACAGGGCAGCTGGAGACCCAGTACTTC; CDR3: CSVSTGQLETQYF
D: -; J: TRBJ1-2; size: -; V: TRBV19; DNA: TGTGCCAGTAATACTCGGGCAGTAGTCAATGGCTACACCTTC; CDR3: CASNTRAVVNGYTF
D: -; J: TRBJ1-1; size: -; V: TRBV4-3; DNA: TGCGCCAGCAGCCAAGATCGCTCACCTGAAGCTTTCTTT; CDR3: CASSQDRSPEAFF
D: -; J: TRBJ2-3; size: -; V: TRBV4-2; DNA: TGTGCCAGCAGCCAGGGGAGGACCGCACTAAGGGCAGATACGCAGTATTTT; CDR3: CASSQGRTALRADTQYF
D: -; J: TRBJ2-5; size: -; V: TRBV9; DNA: TGTGCCAGCAGCGTAGGTAAGACCCAGTACTTC; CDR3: CASSVGKTQYF
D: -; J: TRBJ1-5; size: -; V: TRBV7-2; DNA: TGTGCCAGCAGCGTAGTAACAGGGAATTCAGCTGGCAATCAGCCCCAGCATTTT; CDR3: CASSVVTGNSAGNQPQHF
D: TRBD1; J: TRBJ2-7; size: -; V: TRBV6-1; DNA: TGTGCCAGCAGAAACAGGGGGTACGAGCAGTACTTC; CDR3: CASRNRGYEQYF
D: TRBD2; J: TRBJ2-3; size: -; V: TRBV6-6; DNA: TGTGCCAGCAGTCCATTAGCGGGAATCGCAGATACGCAGTATTTT; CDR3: CASSPLAGIADTQYF
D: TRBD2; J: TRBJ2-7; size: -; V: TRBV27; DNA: TGTGCCAGCACCCGGACTAGCGGGACCACCTACGAGCAGTACTTC; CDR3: CASTRTSGTTYEQYF
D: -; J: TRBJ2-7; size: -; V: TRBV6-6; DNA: TGTGCCAGCAGCGTACCTGGCTCCTACGAGCAGTACTTC; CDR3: CASSVPGSYEQYF